The 22 T cell receptor beta chains presented below share a single source sample, sequenced in a study of blood T cell repertoires in COVID-19 (dated by TCRdb to the early 2020s). Library generation was performed with the immunoSEQ multiplex PCR assay. Not all clones reach the TCRdb copy of this immuneACCESS table, which keeps in-frame sequences only. Checked studies attribute under half of the gap to unresolved V genes and leave the rest unexplained. The sample table records approximately 150,000 clones; over 75% of these occur just once. The biggest ten clones account for about 2% of the sample. The specimen sequenced was peripheral blood. These receptors were obtained from a man between 65 and 85 years old with active COVID-19.

This chain links TRBV9 with TRBJ2-5, with D perhaps matching TRBD1 (5 bases). The CDR3 extends over 13 amino acids. The germline V gene encodes CDR1 SGDLS and CDR2 YYNGEE. V lost 2 bases to trimming and J lost 5 bases, with 10 bases between them. CDR3 DNA: TGTGCCAGCAGCGTCAGGGTAGGGGAGACCCAGTACTTC. Translated, it gives CASSVRVGETQYF.

The rearrangement links TRBV28 to TRBJ1-5; D possibly corresponds to TRBD1 (6 bases). V lost 7 bases and J lost 0, with 16 bases in between. CDR3 length: 16 amino acids. Germline V CDR1 and CDR2: MDHEN, SYDVKM. CDR3: CASNLGGLSSNQPQHF. CDR3 in DNA: TGTGCCAGCAATTTGGGGGGGCTATCTAGCAATCAGCCCCAGCATTTT.

The chain has TRBV3-1 (or the pseudogene TRBV3-2) and TRBJ2-3; 8 nucleotides agree with TRBD2. V dropped 8 bases and J dropped 0; count of bases not matched to a gene: 10. CDR3 length: 16 residues. Germline CDR1 reads LGHDT; CDR2 reads YNNKEL (reference sequence). The CDR3 region has the DNA TGTGCCAGCTCCGTAGCGGGGATTGGGAGCACAGATACGCAGTATTTT. Translation: CASSVAGIGSTDTQYF.

This clone was seen a few times. This chain links TRBV30 with TRBJ1-1; 8 bases are shared with TRBD1. Germline V gives CDR1 GTSNPN, CDR2 SVGIG (reference sequence). The CDR3 spans 16 residues. J was trimmed by 1 base and V by 2 bases; bases with no gene match: 9. The CDR3 region has the DNA TGTGCCTGGAGTCCTTCAGGGGGCGTTAAGAACACTGAAGCTTTCTTT. Its protein product is CAWSPSGGVKNTEAFF.

V gene TRBV5-1 combines with J gene TRBJ1-4; 9 bases map to TRBD1. The J segment lost 4 bases and the V segment lost 3 bases, leaving 1 base of the junction unmatched. This CDR3 has 14 residues. Germline V gene lookup returns CDR1 SGHRS and CDR2 YFSETQ. CDR3 region: CASSSGQGNEKLFF. Written as DNA, the CDR3 is TGCGCCAGCAGCTCGGGACAGGGTAATGAAAAACTGTTTTTT.

This chain links TRBV7-2 with TRBJ2-1, with D possibly matching TRBD2 (6 bases). Germline values: CDR1 SGHTA, CDR2 FQGNSA. Trimming removed 5 bases at V and 1 base at J, with 12 bases between. The CDR3 contains 15 residues. The CDR3 DNA sequence: TGTGCCAGCAGCCCGGGGGTGGGATCCTACAATGAGCAGTTCTTC. Its translation: CASSPGVGSYNEQFF.

This chain joins TRBV20-1 and TRBJ2-1; TRBD2 agrees at 7 bases. The CDR3 is made up of 12 amino acids. Per the germline V gene, CDR1 is DFQATT and CDR2 is SNEGSKA (reference sequence). V was pared by 3 bases and J by 10 bases, with 6 bases of the junction left unmatched. CDR3 sequence: CSASTSAGEQFF. CDR3 nucleotide sequence: TGCAGTGCTAGTACTAGCGCGGGAGAGCAGTTCTTC.

The V gene is TRBV3-1 (or the pseudogene TRBV3-2), the J gene TRBJ2-7, with D tentatively TRBD1 (6 bases). From germline, CDR1 is LGHDT and CDR2 YNNKEL (reference sequence). The CDR3 is made up of 14 amino acids. With 1 base removed from V and 4 bases from J, the gap between germline ends came to 11 bases. The CDR3 sequence: CASSQGGPLYEQYF. The CDR3 DNA sequence: TGTGCCAGCAGCCAAGGGGGGCCCCTATACGAGCAGTACTTC.

The rearrangement joins TRBV5-1 to TRBJ2-3, with 10 bases aligning to TRBD1. Germline assignment: CDR1 SGHRS and CDR2 YFSETQ. Germline trimming cut 2 bases from V and 0 bases from J; bases unmatched to any gene: 12. This CDR3 spans 19 amino acids. CDR3 DNA sequence: TGCGCCAGCAGCTTCCTACCGGGACAGGGGCCCTCTAGCACAGATACGCAGTATTTT. This translates into CASSFLPGQGPSSTDTQYF. Supplemented by reference TRBV5-1 and TRBJ2-3, the full variable domain reads KAGVTQTPRYLIKTRGQQVTLSCSPISGHRSVSWYQQTPGQGLQFLFEYFSETQRNKGNFPGRFSGRQFSNSRSEMNVSTLELGDSALYLCASSFLPGQGPSSTDTQYFGPGTRLTVL.

CDR3: CASITGTSHSPNEKLFF. The CDR3 DNA is TGTGCCAGCATCACCGGGACATCCCACAGTCCTAATGAAAAACTGTTTTTT. The J gene is TRBJ1-4, the V gene TRBV28; D is possibly TRBD1 (6 bases). Trimming cost V 7 bases and J 3 bases, with 21 bases left between them. The germline V gene encodes CDR1 MDHEN and CDR2 SYDVKM. The CDR3 runs 17 residues.

Only one count was recorded for this clone. The chain joins TRBV20-1 to TRBJ1-1; D call uncertain. Trimming took off 3 bases at V and 1 base at J, with 6 bases between the two ends. CDR3 length: 12 amino acids. The germline V gene has CDR1 DFQATT and CDR2 SNEGSKA (reference sequence). DNA of the CDR3: TGCAGTGCTAGTCTAAGGAACACTGAAGCTTTCTTT. Protein sequence: CSASLRNTEAFF.

This clone was seen once. This chain connects TRBV7-2 to TRBJ1-6, with 9 bases aligning to TRBD1. Germline CDR1 and CDR2: SGHTA and FQGNSA. The CDR3 spans 13 residues. The V segment lost 6 bases and the J segment 13 bases; nucleotides outside the gene matches: 7. This CDR3 is CASRGGDRAPLHF. CDR3 coding DNA: TGTGCCAGCAGGGGAGGGGACAGGGCCCCCCTCCACTTT.

V usage is TRBV13 and J usage is TRBJ2-3, with a tentative D call TRBD2 (6 bases). V shed 4 bases and J shed 2 bases, with 10 bases lying between them. The CDR3 extends over 14 amino acids. CDR1 is PRHDT, CDR2 FYEKMQ, per germline (reference sequence). The CDR3 DNA reads as TGTGCCAGCAGCTGGACTATTATCACAGATACGCAGTATTTT. This sequence encodes CASSWTIITDTQYF.

CDR3 sequence reads: CASTKGRGTKTQYF. CDR3 in DNA: TGTGCCAGCACCAAAGGAAGGGGCACTAAGACCCAGTACTTC. The chain carries TRBV2 and TRBJ2-5; tentatively, D is TRBD1 (5 bases). The CDR3 runs 14 residues. V dropped 7 bases and J dropped 6 bases, with 18 bases sitting between them. CDR1 is SNHLY, CDR2 FYNNEI, per germline. The full variable domain, with the rest looked up from reference TRBV2 and TRBJ2-5, is EPEVTQTPSHQVTQMGQEVILRCVPISNHLYFYWYRQILGQKVEFLVSFYNNEISEKSEIFDDQFSVERPDGSNFTLKIRSTKLEDSAMYFCASTKGRGTKTQYFGPGTRLLVL.

The chain joins TRBV11-2 to TRBJ1-5; D not certain. The CDR3 runs 15 residues. Germline V gives CDR1 SGHAT, CDR2 FQNNGV. V was cut by 5 bases and J by 2 bases, with 13 bases left in between. The CDR3 bases are TGTGCCAGCAGCGTCGAGGGCTGGGGCAATCAGCCCCAGCATTTT. It is translated as CASSVEGWGNQPQHF.

The chain joins TRBV29-1 to TRBJ2-1, with TRBD2 matching over 13 bases. In germline, CDR1 is SQVTM, CDR2 ANQGSEA. The CDR3 is 14 amino acids. The ends lost 7 bases at V and 8 bases at J; junction bases unmatched: 8. CDR3 in DNA: TGCAGCGGGGATAGGACTAGCGGGAGCGATGAGCAGTTCTTC. The encoded protein is CSGDRTSGSDEQFF.

The gene calls are TRBV27 and TRBJ1-2; D possibly corresponds to TRBD1 (6 bases). Germline assignment: CDR1 MNHEY and CDR2 SMNVEV (reference sequence). Trimming cost V 8 bases and J 4 bases, with 14 bases left between them. The CDR3 extends over 13 amino acids. The CDR3 DNA reads TGTGCCAGCCGAAGGGCAGGGGTCTATGGCTACACCTTC. Amino acid sequence: CASRRAGVYGYTF.

V usage is TRBV7-3 and J usage is TRBJ2-2, with a tentative D call TRBD2 (6 bases). V was pared by 1 base and J by 1 base, with 10 bases between. CDR3 length equals 16 residues. Germline V lookup: CDR1 SGHTA, CDR2 FQGTGA. The DNA of the CDR3 is TGTGCCAGCAGCTTAATTACGGGAGTGAACACCGGGGAGCTGTTTTTT. Residues: CASSLITGVNTGELFF.

The rearrangement links TRBV11-2 to TRBJ1-6; TRBD1 aligns across 7 bases. With V trimmed by 5 bases and J by 7 bases, 8 bases remained unmatched. CDR1 is SGHAT and CDR2 is FQNNGV in the germline V gene. The CDR3 is 15 amino acids. In nucleotides, the CDR3 is TGTGCCAGCAGCCATCCGGGACAGCTAAATTCACCCCTCCACTTT. Translation: CASSHPGQLNSPLHF.

The V and J genes are TRBV28 and TRBJ1-1; 7 bases are a match to TRBD1. Unmatched junction bases numbered 11, after V lost 6 bases and J lost 1 base. There are 16 residues in the CDR3. Germline V gene data show CDR1 as MDHEN and CDR2 as SYDVKM. CDR3 sequence reads: CASRGRDRGPNTEAFF. The CDR3 DNA sequence: TGTGCCAGCAGAGGACGGGACAGAGGACCGAACACTGAAGCTTTCTTT. Full variable domain (outside the CDR3, taken from reference TRBV28 and TRBJ1-1): DVKVTQSSRYLVKRTGEKVFLECVQDMDHENMFWYRQDPGLGLRLIYFSYDVKMKEKGDIPEGYSVSREKKERFSLILESASTNQTSMYLCASRGRDRGPNTEAFFGQGTRLTVV.

The CDR3 DNA reads as TGTGCCAGCAGCTTCTCCGACAGGGGGGACACTGAAGCTTTCTTT. Amino acids: CASSFSDRGDTEAFF. The chain has TRBV7-8 and TRBJ1-1; 9 bases are a match to TRBD1. J lost 3 bases, V lost 3 bases, and 5 bases had no gene match. In germline, CDR1 is SGHVS, CDR2 FQNEAQ. CDR3 size: 15 residues.

The rearrangement joins TRBV7-9 to TRBJ2-2; maybe TRBD1 (6 bases). CDR1 and CDR2 from the germline V gene are SEHNR and FQNEAQ (reference sequence). The CDR3 has 16 residues. Deletions cut 5 bases from V and 3 bases from J, with 16 bases between. CDR3 sequence: CASSRPGTRYTGELFF. Here the CDR3 DNA reads TGTGCCAGCAGCCGTCCGGGGACACGGTACACCGGGGAGCTGTTTTTT.